This T cell receptor (beta chain) was found in a study of cytomegalovirus exposure and HLA in healthy donors. General observations from the study: In a later analysis, TCR beta V- and J-gene trimming was associated with a missense DCLRE1C variant. In a later analysis, HLA-associated beta chains showed higher expansion and lower generation probabilities than comparable chains. Investigators reported approximately 150 TCR beta chains as tied to cytomegalovirus. Certain indistinguishable V segments, among them TRBV6-2 and TRBV6-3, were excluded.

For this clone: Its specificity is not known.

Germline CDR1 and CDR2: MNHNY and SVGAGI (reference sequence). Trimming pared 4 bases from V and 7 bases from J, leaving 7 bases between. CDR3 length equals 12 residues. PCR primers comprised 60 Vbeta and 13 Jbeta primers. Repertoires were generated with immunoSEQ multiplex PCR, while TCRdb's copy carries only in-frame clones and drops some. This table has about 160,000 clones, 75% to 90% appearing once. This chain uses TRBV6-6 with TRBJ1-4; tentatively, D is TRBD1 (6 bases). The receptor comes from a woman aged 18-29 years in good health and CMV-seronegative. Material: PBMCs. The CDR3 protein is CASSLQGEKLFF. The CDR3 bases are TGTGCCAGCAGTTTACAGGGTGAAAAACTGTTTTTT.